A selection of T cell receptor beta chains follows, all from one sample in a study of T cell repertoires in cytomegalovirus infection. TCRdb reprocessed the reads via MiXCR and lists one record per CDR3 protein. The sample yields about 150,000 distinct CDR3 sequences, roughly a quarter seen once. The sample was PBMCs. The receptors here all came from a human donor in good health (CMV status not recorded). Some clones in this sample may be carry-over from other donors' samples. Each CDR3 is given with its conserved first and last residue. The D gene is left open where the match is weak. Size is stated for part of the rows, as once, few or many counts, or as a class when the clone is expanded.

CDR3 protein: CSARESGRDTQYF
CDR3 DNA: TGCAGTGCTAGAGAATCGGGGAGAGATACGCAGTATTTT
D gene: .
V gene: TRBV20-1
clone size: few
J gene: TRBJ2-3

CDR3 protein: CASSLYSSYNEQFF
CDR3 DNA: TGTGCCAGCAGCCTTTACAGCTCCTACAATGAGCAGTTCTTC
D gene: .
V gene: TRBV5-6
clone size: few
J gene: TRBJ2-1

CDR3 protein: CASSLVRGSLSYNEQFF
CDR3 DNA: TGTGCCAGCAGTTTAGTACGCGGGAGTCTGTCCTACAATGAGCAGTTCTTC
D gene: TRBD2
V gene: TRBV12-3/TRBV12-4
clone size: many
J gene: TRBJ2-1

CDR3 protein: CASSRSGTGFRENIQYF
CDR3 DNA: TGTGCCAGCAGCCGTTCCGGGACAGGGTTTCGTGAAAACATTCAGTACTTC
D gene: TRBD1
V gene: TRBV3-1
clone size: .
J gene: TRBJ2-4

CDR3 protein: CASSWDRGNEQFF
CDR3 DNA: TGTGCCAGCAGCTGGGACAGGGGGAATGAGCAGTTCTTC
D gene: TRBD1
V gene: TRBV7-2
clone size: many
J gene: TRBJ2-1

CDR3 protein: CASSLEYGYEQYF
CDR3 DNA: TGTGCCAGCAGCTTAGAGTATGGCTACGAGCAGTACTTC
D gene: .
V gene: TRBV7-9
clone size: many
J gene: TRBJ2-7

CDR3 protein: CASSGDRDYTDTQYF
CDR3 DNA: TGTGCCAGCAGTGGGGACAGGGACTACACAGATACGCAGTATTTT
D gene: TRBD1
V gene: TRBV28
clone size: many
J gene: TRBJ2-3

CDR3 protein: CASSGRDSLFGTDTQYF
CDR3 DNA: TGTGCCAGCAGCGGCCGGGACAGTCTTTTTGGCACAGATACGCAGTATTTT
D gene: TRBD1
V gene: TRBV11-2
clone size: few
J gene: TRBJ2-3

CDR3 protein: CSVTGTTLQETQYF
CDR3 DNA: TGCAGCGTGACCGGGACAACACTGCAAGAGACCCAGTACTTC
D gene: .
V gene: TRBV29-1
clone size: few
J gene: TRBJ2-5

CDR3 protein: CSASGQGSGANVLTF
CDR3 DNA: TGCAGTGCCTCAGGACAGGGCAGTGGGGCCAACGTCCTGACTTTC
D gene: TRBD1
V gene: TRBV20-1
clone size: few
J gene: TRBJ2-6

CDR3 protein: CASSLNRHSTDTQYF
CDR3 DNA: TGTGCCAGCAGTTTGAACAGACATAGCACAGATACGCAGTATTTT
D gene: .
V gene: TRBV12-3/TRBV12-4
clone size: .
J gene: TRBJ2-3

CDR3 protein: CASSLSWLALLNTGELFF
CDR3 DNA: TGTGCCAGCAGCTTATCGTGGCTAGCTCTCTTAAACACCGGGGAGCTGTTTTTT
D gene: .
V gene: TRBV7-2
clone size: many
J gene: TRBJ2-2

CDR3 protein: CASSYLSGSGTYEQYF
CDR3 DNA: TGCGCCAGCAGCTACCTAAGCGGGAGTGGGACCTACGAGCAGTACTTC
D gene: TRBD2
V gene: TRBV5-1
clone size: few
J gene: TRBJ2-7

CDR3 protein: CSARKEDRLNQPQHF
CDR3 DNA: TGCAGTGCTAGAAAGGAGGACAGGCTGAATCAGCCCCAGCATTTT
D gene: TRBD1
V gene: TRBV20-1
clone size: once
J gene: TRBJ1-5

CDR3 protein: CATSRVSNEKLFF
CDR3 DNA: TGTGCCACCAGCAGAGTGTCGAACGAAAAACTGTTTTTT
D gene: .
V gene: TRBV15
clone size: .
J gene: TRBJ1-4

CDR3 protein: CASSLGGTGASYEQYF
CDR3 DNA: TGTGCCAGCAGCCTAGGGGGGACAGGGGCGTCCTACGAGCAGTACTTC
D gene: TRBD1
V gene: TRBV7-2
clone size: many
J gene: TRBJ2-7

CDR3 protein: CASSYLGGLSSGANVLTF
CDR3 DNA: TGTGCCAGCAGTTACCTGGGAGGGCTAAGCTCTGGGGCCAACGTCCTGACTTTC
D gene: TRBD2
V gene: TRBV6-5
clone size: few
J gene: TRBJ2-6

CDR3 protein: CATSGPGTSTDTQYF
CDR3 DNA: TGTGCCACCAGCGGTCCCGGGACTAGCACAGATACGCAGTATTTT
D gene: .
V gene: TRBV15
clone size: .
J gene: TRBJ2-3

CDR3 protein: CASRTGSTDTQYF
CDR3 DNA: TGTGCCAGCAGAACAGGGAGCACAGATACGCAGTATTTT
D gene: .
V gene: TRBV19
clone size: many
J gene: TRBJ2-3

CDR3 protein: CSARTTGQETQYF
CDR3 DNA: TGCAGTGCAAGAACGACAGGACAAGAGACCCAGTACTTC
D gene: .
V gene: TRBV20-1
clone size: .
J gene: TRBJ2-5

CDR3 protein: CASSPWTGQPQHF
CDR3 DNA: TGTGCCAGCTCACCATGGACCGGTCAGCCCCAGCATTTT
D gene: .
V gene: TRBV18
clone size: .
J gene: TRBJ1-5

CDR3 protein: CASSPGWSGVYNEQFF
CDR3 DNA: TGTGCCAGCAGCCCCGGATGGAGCGGGGTTTACAATGAGCAGTTCTTC
D gene: TRBD2
V gene: TRBV7-2
clone size: many
J gene: TRBJ2-1

CDR3 protein: CASSLFNQPQHF
CDR3 DNA: TGTGCCAGCAGTTTGTTCAATCAGCCCCAGCATTTT
D gene: .
V gene: TRBV12-3/TRBV12-4
clone size: .
J gene: TRBJ1-5

CDR3 protein: CASRSTGAEVNSPLHF
CDR3 DNA: TGTGCCAGCAGGTCGACAGGGGCCGAAGTTAATTCACCCCTCCACTTT
D gene: TRBD1
V gene: TRBV12-3/TRBV12-4
clone size: .
J gene: TRBJ1-6

CDR3 protein: CASSLTTVTEAFF
CDR3 DNA: TGTGCCAGCAGCTTAACGACAGTCACTGAAGCTTTCTTT
D gene: .
V gene: TRBV7-8
clone size: many
J gene: TRBJ1-1

CDR3 protein: CASSGQGNEQYF
CDR3 DNA: TGTGCCAGCTCCGGACAGGGAAACGAGCAGTACTTC
D gene: TRBD1
V gene: TRBV2
clone size: .
J gene: TRBJ2-7

CDR3 protein: CATSRDRGNQPQHF
CDR3 DNA: TGTGCCACCAGCAGAGATCGGGGGAATCAGCCCCAGCATTTT
D gene: .
V gene: TRBV15
clone size: .
J gene: TRBJ1-5

CDR3 protein: CASSQEMGPEAYF
CDR3 DNA: TGTGCCAGCAGCCAAGAGATGGGGCCTGAAGCTTACTTT
D gene: .
V gene: TRBV14
clone size: .
J gene: TRBJ1-1

CDR3 protein: CASLASGTPDTQYF
CDR3 DNA: TGTGCCAGCCTGGCTAGCGGGACCCCAGATACGCAGTATTTT
D gene: TRBD2
V gene: TRBV2
clone size: .
J gene: TRBJ2-3

CDR3 protein: CASRPTSGSAGELFF
CDR3 DNA: TGTGCCAGCAGACCTACTAGCGGGAGTGCCGGGGAGCTGTTTTTT
D gene: TRBD2
V gene: TRBV7-3
clone size: few
J gene: TRBJ2-2

CDR3 protein: CASSKGGGNTEAFF
CDR3 DNA: TGTGCCAGCAGCAAAGGGGGGGGGAACACTGAAGCTTTCTTT
D gene: .
V gene: TRBV7-3
clone size: few
J gene: TRBJ1-1

CDR3 protein: CASITVGTVAFF
CDR3 DNA: TGTGCCAGCATAACTGTTGGGACTGTAGCTTTCTTT
D gene: .
V gene: TRBV28
clone size: .
J gene: TRBJ1-1

CDR3 protein: CSARETSYEQYF
CDR3 DNA: TGCAGTGCTAGAGAGACCTCCTACGAGCAGTACTTC
D gene: .
V gene: TRBV20-1
clone size: .
J gene: TRBJ2-7

CDR3 protein: CASSLAAMGTDTQYF
CDR3 DNA: TGTGCCAGCAGCTTAGCGGCAATGGGCACAGATACGCAGTATTTT
D gene: .
V gene: TRBV7-2
clone size: many
J gene: TRBJ2-3

CDR3 protein: CASSFTGTENTEAFF
CDR3 DNA: TGCGCCAGCAGCTTTACCGGGACGGAGAACACTGAAGCTTTCTTT
D gene: .
V gene: TRBV5-1
clone size: few
J gene: TRBJ1-1

CDR3 protein: CASSLSPSQRTDQPQHF
CDR3 DNA: TGTGCCAGCAGCCTTAGTCCCAGTCAACGGACAGATCAGCCCCAGCATTTT
D gene: .
V gene: TRBV28
clone size: few
J gene: TRBJ1-5

CDR3 protein: CASSKSRGGSPYEQYF
CDR3 DNA: TGTGCCAGCAGCAAGTCAAGGGGCGGTTCTCCCTACGAGCAGTACTTC
D gene: .
V gene: TRBV4-2
clone size: .
J gene: TRBJ2-7

CDR3 protein: CASSLERGDHHEQYF
CDR3 DNA: TGTGCCAGCAGCTTAGAGCGGGGGGACCACCACGAGCAGTACTTC
D gene: TRBD2
V gene: TRBV7-2
clone size: few
J gene: TRBJ2-7

CDR3 protein: CASGHDRAQHEKLFF
CDR3 DNA: TGTGCTAGTGGTCACGACAGGGCCCAACATGAAAAACTGTTTTTT
D gene: TRBD1
V gene: TRBV12-5
clone size: few
J gene: TRBJ1-4

CDR3 protein: CASSSSYSNQPQHF
CDR3 DNA: TGTGCCAGCAGTTCCAGTTATAGCAATCAGCCCCAGCATTTT
D gene: .
V gene: TRBV27
clone size: few
J gene: TRBJ1-5

CDR3 protein: CASSLSDTEAFF
CDR3 DNA: TGTGCCAGCAGCTTAAGCGACACTGAAGCTTTCTTT
D gene: .
V gene: TRBV7-8
clone size: many
J gene: TRBJ1-1

CDR3 protein: CASSPRDRRSYEQYF
CDR3 DNA: TGTGCCAGCAGCCCTCGGGACAGGCGTTCCTACGAGCAGTACTTC
D gene: TRBD1
V gene: TRBV7-9
clone size: medium-sized
J gene: TRBJ2-7

CDR3 protein: CASGWDEQFF
CDR3 DNA: TGTGCCAGCGGGTGGGATGAGCAGTTCTTC
D gene: .
V gene: TRBV2
clone size: few
J gene: TRBJ2-1

CDR3 protein: CASSFRDHRGDNEQFF
CDR3 DNA: TGTGCCAGCAGCTTTCGTGATCACCGCGGGGACAATGAGCAGTTCTTC
D gene: .
V gene: TRBV11-1
clone size: few
J gene: TRBJ2-1